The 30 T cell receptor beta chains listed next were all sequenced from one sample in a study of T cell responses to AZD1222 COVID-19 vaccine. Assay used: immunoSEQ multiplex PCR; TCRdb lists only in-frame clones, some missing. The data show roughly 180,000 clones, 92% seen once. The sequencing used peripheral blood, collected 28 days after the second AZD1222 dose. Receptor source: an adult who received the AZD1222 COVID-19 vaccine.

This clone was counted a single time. The CDR3 protein is CASSLTDRSYEQYF. The CDR3 bases are TGCGCCAGCAGCTTGACCGACAGGTCCTACGAGCAGTACTTC. The chain carries TRBV5-1 and TRBJ2-7; weak D call: TRBD1 (6 bases). Germline CDR1 and CDR2: SGHRS and YFSETQ. V lost 1 base and J 1 base, leaving 9 bases between the germline ends. The CDR3 consists of 14 residues.

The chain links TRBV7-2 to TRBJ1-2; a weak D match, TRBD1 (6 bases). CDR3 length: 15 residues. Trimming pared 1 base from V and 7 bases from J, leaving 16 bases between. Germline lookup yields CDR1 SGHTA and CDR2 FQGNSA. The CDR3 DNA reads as TGTGCCAGCAGCTTAGTTGTATTGGCAGGGGCTGGCTACACCTTC. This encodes CASSLVVLAGAGYTF.

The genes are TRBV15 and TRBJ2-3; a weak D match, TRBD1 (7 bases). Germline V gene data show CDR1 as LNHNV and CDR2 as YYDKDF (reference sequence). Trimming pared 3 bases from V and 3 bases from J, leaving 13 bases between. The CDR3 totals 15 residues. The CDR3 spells CATSRGGQTTDTQYF. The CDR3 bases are TGTGCCACCAGCAGGGGGGGACAGACAACAGATACGCAGTATTTT. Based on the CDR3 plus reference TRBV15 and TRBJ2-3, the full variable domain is DAMVIQNPRYQVTQFGKPVTLSCSQTLNHNVMYWYQQKSSQAPKLLFHYYDKDFNNEADTPDNFQSRRPNTSFCFLDIRSPGLGDTAMYLCATSRGGQTTDTQYFGPGTRLTVL.

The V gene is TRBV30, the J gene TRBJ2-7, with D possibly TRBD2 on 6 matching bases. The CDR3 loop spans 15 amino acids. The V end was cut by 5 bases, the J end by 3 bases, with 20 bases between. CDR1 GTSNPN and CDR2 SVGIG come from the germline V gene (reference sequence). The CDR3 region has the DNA TGTGCCTGGGGGGGGAATTTCGGATCATTCTACGAGCAGTACTTC. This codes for CAWGGNFGSFYEQYF. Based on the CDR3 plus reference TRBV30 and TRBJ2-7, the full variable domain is SQTIHQWPATLVQPVGSPLSLECTVEGTSNPNLYWYRQAAGRGLQLLFYSVGIGQISSEVPQNLSASRPQDRQFILSSKKLLLSDSGFYLCAWGGNFGSFYEQYFGPGTRLTVT.

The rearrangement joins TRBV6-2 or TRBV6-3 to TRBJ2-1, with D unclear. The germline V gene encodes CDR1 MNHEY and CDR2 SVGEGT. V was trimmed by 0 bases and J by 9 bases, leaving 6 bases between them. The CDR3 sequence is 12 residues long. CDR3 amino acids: CASSYSGPEQFF. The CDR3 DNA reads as TGTGCCAGCAGTTACTCTGGTCCTGAGCAGTTCTTC.

The CDR3 reads CATSEGTGFPYEQYF. In DNA form, the CDR3 reads TGTGCCACCAGTGAGGGGACAGGTTTTCCCTACGAGCAGTACTTC. The chain recombines TRBV24-1 with TRBJ2-7, with 8 positions matching TRBD1. Trimming took 4 bases from V and 2 from J; bases not matched to a gene: 6. Germline CDR1 is KGHDR and CDR2 is SFDVKD. This CDR3 comprises 15 residues.

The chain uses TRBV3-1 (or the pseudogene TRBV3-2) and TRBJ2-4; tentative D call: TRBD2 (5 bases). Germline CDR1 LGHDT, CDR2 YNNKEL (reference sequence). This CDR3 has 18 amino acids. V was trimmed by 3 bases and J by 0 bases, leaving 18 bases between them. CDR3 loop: CASSHGRTGSLAKNIQYF. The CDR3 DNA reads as TGTGCCAGCAGCCACGGACGGACGGGAAGTCTAGCCAAAAACATTCAGTACTTC.

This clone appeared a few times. CDR3 DNA sequence: TGCGCCAGCAGCTTGGACGGACAGGGGCATCAGCCCCAGCATTTT. Protein sequence: CASSLDGQGHQPQHF. The rearrangement links TRBV5-1 to TRBJ1-5; 9 bases map to TRBD1. Germline V gives CDR1 SGHRS, CDR2 YFSETQ. V lost 0 bases and J lost 5; bases outside the gene matches: 3. The CDR3 consists of 15 residues.

The CDR3 loop is CASSRGGWSGETQYF. CDR3 in DNA: TGTGCCAGTTCTCGCGGGGGATGGAGCGGGGAGACCCAGTACTTC. The rearrangement uses TRBV19 and TRBJ2-5; 7 nucleotides agree with TRBD2. Germline V gene data show CDR1 as LNHDA and CDR2 as SQIVND (reference sequence). This CDR3 contains 15 residues. V trimming: 8 bases; J trimming: 5 bases; junction bases outside the gene matches: 14.

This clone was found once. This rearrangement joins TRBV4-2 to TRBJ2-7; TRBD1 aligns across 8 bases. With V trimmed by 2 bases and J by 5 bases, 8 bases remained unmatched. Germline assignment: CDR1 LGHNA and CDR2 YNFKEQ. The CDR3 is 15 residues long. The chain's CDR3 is CASSQLTGESHEQYF. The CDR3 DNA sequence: TGTGCCAGCAGCCAACTGACAGGGGAGTCCCACGAGCAGTACTTC.

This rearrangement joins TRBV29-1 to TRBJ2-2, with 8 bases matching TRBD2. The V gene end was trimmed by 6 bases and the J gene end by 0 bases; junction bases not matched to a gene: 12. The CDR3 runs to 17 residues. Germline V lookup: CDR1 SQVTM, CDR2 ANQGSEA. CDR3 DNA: TGCAGCGTCTGTGAGTCCCTACTAGCGGCGAACACCGGGGAGCTGTTTTTT. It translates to CSVCESLLAANTGELFF.

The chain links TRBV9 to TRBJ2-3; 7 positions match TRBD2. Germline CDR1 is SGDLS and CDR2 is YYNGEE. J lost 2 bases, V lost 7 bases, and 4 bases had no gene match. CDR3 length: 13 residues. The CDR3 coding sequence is TGTGCCAGCGGCGGGAGCCTCACAGATACGCAGTATTTT. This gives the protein CASGGSLTDTQYF.

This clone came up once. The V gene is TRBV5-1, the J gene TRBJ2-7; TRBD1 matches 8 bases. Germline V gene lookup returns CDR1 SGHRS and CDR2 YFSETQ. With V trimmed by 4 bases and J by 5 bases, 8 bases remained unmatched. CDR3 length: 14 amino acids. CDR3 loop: CASSPGQGLHEQYF. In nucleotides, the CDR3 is TGCGCCAGCAGCCCCGGACAGGGCTTACACGAGCAGTACTTC.

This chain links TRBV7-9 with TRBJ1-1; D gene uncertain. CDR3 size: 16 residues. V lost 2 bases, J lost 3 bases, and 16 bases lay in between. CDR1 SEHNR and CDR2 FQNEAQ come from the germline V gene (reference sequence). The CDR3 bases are TGTGCCAGCAGCTTACGAGCTCCGGGGAAGGACACTGAAGCTTTCTTT. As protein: CASSLRAPGKDTEAFF.

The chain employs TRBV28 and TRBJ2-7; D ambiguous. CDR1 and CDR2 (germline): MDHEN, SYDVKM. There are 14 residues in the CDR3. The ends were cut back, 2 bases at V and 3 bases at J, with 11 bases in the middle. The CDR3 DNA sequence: TGTGCCAGCAGTTTAGTGGATTTGAGCTACGAGCAGTACTTC. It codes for CASSLVDLSYEQYF.

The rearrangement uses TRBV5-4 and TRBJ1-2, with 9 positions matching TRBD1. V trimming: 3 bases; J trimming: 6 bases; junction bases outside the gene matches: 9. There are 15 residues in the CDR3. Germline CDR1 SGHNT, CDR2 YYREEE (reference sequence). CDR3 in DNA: TGTGCCAGCAGCTCGACGGACAGGGGAGAACATGGCTACACCTTC. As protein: CASSSTDRGEHGYTF.

CDR3 loop: CASSQNPSDTQYF. CDR3 DNA sequence: TGTGCCAGCAGCCAAAACCCGTCAGATACGCAGTATTTT. V and J are TRBV14 and TRBJ2-3, with D unresolved. CDR1 SGHDN and CDR2 FVKESK come from the germline V gene. The CDR3 sequence is 13 residues long. The V end was cut by 2 bases, the J end by 4 bases, with 7 bases between.

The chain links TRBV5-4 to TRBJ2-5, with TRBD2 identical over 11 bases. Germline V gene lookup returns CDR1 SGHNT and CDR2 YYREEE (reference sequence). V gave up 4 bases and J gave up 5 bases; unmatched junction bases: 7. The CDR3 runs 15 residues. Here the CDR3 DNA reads TGTGCCAGCAGCCTTAGCGGGGGGGCTGGGGAGACCCAGTACTTC. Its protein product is CASSLSGGAGETQYF. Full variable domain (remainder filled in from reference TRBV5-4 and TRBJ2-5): ETGVTQSPTHLIKTRGQQVTLRCSSQSGHNTVSWYQQALGQGPQFIFQYYREEENGRGNFPPRFSGLQFPNYSSELNVNALELDDSALYLCASSLSGGAGETQYFGPGTRLLVL.

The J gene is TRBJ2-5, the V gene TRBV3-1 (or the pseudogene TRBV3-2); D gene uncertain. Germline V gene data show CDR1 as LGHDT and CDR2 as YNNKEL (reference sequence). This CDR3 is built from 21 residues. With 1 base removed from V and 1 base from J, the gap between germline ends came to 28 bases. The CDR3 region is CASSQAPKAQNPQTFQETQYF. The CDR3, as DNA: TGTGCCAGCAGCCAAGCCCCGAAGGCACAGAACCCTCAGACCTTCCAAGAGACCCAGTACTTC.

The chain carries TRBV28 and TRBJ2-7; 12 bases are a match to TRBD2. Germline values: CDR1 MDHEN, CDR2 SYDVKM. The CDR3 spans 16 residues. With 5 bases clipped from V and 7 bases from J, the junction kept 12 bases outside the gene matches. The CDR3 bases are TGTGCCAGCAGTCCGCCTACCGGGACTAGCGGGTCTGAGCAGTACTTC. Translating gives CASSPPTGTSGSEQYF.

The CDR3, as DNA: TGCGCCTCCAAGGTGGAAACTGGGGCCAACGTCCTGACTTTC. This translates into CASKVETGANVLTF. The V gene is TRBV5-1, the J gene TRBJ2-6; D is undetermined. CDR1 and CDR2 from the germline V gene are SGHRS and YFSETQ. V was trimmed by 10 bases and J by 2 bases, leaving 13 bases between them. CDR3 length: 14 residues.

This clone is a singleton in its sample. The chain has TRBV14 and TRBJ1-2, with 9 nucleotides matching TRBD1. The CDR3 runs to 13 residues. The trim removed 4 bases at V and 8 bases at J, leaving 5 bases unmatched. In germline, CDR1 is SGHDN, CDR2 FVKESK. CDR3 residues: CASSPRTGEGYTF. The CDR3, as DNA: TGTGCCAGCAGCCCGAGGACAGGGGAAGGCTACACCTTC.

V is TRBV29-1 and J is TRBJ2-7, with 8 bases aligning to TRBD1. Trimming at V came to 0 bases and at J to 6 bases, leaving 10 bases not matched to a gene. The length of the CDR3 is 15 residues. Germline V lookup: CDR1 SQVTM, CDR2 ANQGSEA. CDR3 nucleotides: TGCAGCGTTGAAGACCCGGACAGGGCGGTCGGCGAGCAGTACTTC. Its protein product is CSVEDPDRAVGEQYF.

The CDR3 is CASSARDSQTDSGNTIYF. CDR3 nucleotides: TGTGCCAGCAGCGCCCGGGACAGCCAAACGGACTCTGGAAACACCATATATTTT. The chain has TRBV7-9 and TRBJ1-3, with 7 nucleotides matching TRBD1. The V and J ends lost 5 bases and 0 bases, in that order; junction bases with no gene match: 13. This CDR3 spans 18 amino acids. Germline assignment: CDR1 SEHNR and CDR2 FQNEAQ (reference sequence).

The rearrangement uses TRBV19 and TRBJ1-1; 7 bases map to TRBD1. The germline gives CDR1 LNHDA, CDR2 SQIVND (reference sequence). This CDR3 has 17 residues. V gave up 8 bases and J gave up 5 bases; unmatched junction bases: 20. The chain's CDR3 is CASSSRQGSKRGTEAFF. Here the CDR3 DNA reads TGTGCCAGTTCCTCTCGACAGGGAAGCAAGCGGGGGACTGAAGCTTTCTTT. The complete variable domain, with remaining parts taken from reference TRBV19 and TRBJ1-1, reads DGGITQSPKYLFRKEGQNVTLSCEQNLNHDAMYWYRQDPGQGLRLIYYSQIVNDFQKGDIAEGYSVSREKKESFPLTVTSAQKNPTAFYLCASSSRQGSKRGTEAFFGQGTRLTVV.

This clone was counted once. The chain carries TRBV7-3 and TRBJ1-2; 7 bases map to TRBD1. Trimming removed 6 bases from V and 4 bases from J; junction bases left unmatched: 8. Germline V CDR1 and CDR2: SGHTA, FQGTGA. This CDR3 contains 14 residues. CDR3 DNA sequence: TGTGCCAGCAGGGATTCCGGGACAGCCTATGGCTACACCTTC. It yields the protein CASRDSGTAYGYTF.

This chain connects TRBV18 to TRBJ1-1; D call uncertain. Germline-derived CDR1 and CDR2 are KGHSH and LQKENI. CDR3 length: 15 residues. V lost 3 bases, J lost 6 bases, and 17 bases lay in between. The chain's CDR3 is CASSPPSPRRAEAFF. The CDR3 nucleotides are TGTGCCAGCTCACCCCCTTCCCCGCGGCGGGCTGAAGCTTTCTTT. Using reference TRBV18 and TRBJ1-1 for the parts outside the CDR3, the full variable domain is NAGVMQNPRHLVRRRGQEARLRCSPMKGHSHVYWYRQLPEEGLKFMVYLQKENIIDESGMPKERFSAEFPKEGPSILRIQQVVRGDSAAYFCASSPPSPRRAEAFFGQGTRLTVV.

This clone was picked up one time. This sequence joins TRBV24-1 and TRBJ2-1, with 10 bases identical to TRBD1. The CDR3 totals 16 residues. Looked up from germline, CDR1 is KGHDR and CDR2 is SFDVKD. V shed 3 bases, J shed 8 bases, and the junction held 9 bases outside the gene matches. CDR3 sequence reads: CATSDGSGTGVDEQFF. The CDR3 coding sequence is TGTGCCACCAGTGATGGATCCGGGACAGGGGTGGATGAGCAGTTCTTC.

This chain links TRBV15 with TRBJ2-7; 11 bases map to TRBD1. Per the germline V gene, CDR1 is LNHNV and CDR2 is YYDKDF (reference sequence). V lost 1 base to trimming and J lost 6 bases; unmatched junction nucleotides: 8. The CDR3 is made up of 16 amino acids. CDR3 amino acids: CATSRAWGTGGTEQYF. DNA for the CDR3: TGTGCCACCAGCAGAGCATGGGGGACAGGGGGGACCGAGCAGTACTTC.

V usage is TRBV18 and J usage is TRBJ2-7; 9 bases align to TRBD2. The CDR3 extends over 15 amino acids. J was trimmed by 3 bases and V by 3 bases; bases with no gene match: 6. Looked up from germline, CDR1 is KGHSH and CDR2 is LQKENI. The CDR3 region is CASSPGAGGLYEQYF. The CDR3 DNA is TGTGCCAGCTCACCGGGAGCGGGGGGCCTCTACGAGCAGTACTTC.